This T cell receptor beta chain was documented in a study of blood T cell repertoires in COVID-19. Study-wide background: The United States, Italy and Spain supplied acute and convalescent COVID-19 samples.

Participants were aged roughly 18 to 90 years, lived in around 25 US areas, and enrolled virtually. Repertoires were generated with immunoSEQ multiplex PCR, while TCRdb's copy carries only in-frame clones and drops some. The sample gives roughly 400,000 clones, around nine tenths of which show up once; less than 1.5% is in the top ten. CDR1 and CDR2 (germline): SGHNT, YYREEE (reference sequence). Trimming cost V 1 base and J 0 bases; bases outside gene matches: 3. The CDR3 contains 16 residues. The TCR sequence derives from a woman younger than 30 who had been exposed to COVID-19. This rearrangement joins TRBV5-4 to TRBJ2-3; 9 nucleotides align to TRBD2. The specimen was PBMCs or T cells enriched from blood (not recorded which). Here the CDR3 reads CASSLLAGTSTDTQYF. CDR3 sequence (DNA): TGTGCCAGCAGCTTGCTAGCGGGGACTAGCACAGATACGCAGTATTTT. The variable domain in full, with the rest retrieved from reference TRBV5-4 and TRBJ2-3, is ETGVTQSPTHLIKTRGQQVTLRCSSQSGHNTVSWYQQALGQGPQFIFQYYREEENGRGNFPPRFSGLQFPNYSSELNVNALELDDSALYLCASSLLAGTSTDTQYFGPGTRLTVL.